This TCR beta chain was recorded in a study of T-cell memory formation after mild COVID-19. Study-level information: Each donor largely had its own TCR clusters.

The sample holds a few counts of this clonotype. No antigen is known for it. Notes on the study in general: Later expanders leaned CD4+, whereas clones that contracted between day 15 and 85 were balanced CD4/CD8. Clonal second-wave expansions that peaked on day 37 had unconfirmed SARS-CoV-2 specificity.

TCRalpha and TCRbeta libraries used 5'RACE with constant-segment primers and UMIs. From the 5' RACE reads, TCRdb called clonotypes with MiXCR, one entry per CDR3 protein. The data hold about 560,000 distinct CDR3 sequences, with around 16% observed a single time. This CDR3 is built from 14 residues. The germline gives CDR1 MNHNY, CDR2 SVGAGI (reference sequence). The V gene end was trimmed by 5 bases and the J gene end by 8 bases; junction bases not matched to a gene: 6. The sequence came from an adult woman who had mild COVID-19 (a few samples of this study predate the infection). Cell type and time point are not known. The genes are TRBV6-6 and TRBJ2-1, with 10 bases identical to TRBD2. Sequencing input: PBMCs or a T cell subset sorted from them (not recorded which). Here the CDR3 reads CASSASGRAYEQFF. CDR3 nucleotides: TGTGCCAGCAGTGCCAGCGGGAGGGCTTATGAGCAGTTCTTC.